Below, one T cell receptor (beta chain) is given with its context. The antigen remains undetermined. This specimen belongs to a study of T cells expressing NK-cell markers. Whole-study findings and limits: Among a few donors, these clonotypes also ranked first in the CD3+CD56-NKG2C+ fraction. The contribution of dominant NKG2C+ clonotypes to CD8+ T cells in more than five donors was roughly 1.0-7.5%.

CDR1 is KGHDR, CDR2 SFDVKD, per germline. This CDR3 region has 14 residues. TCRdb re-called the 5' RACE reads; one entry per CDR3 protein, DNA not given. This table lists around 470,000 distinct CDR3 sequences. The TCR sequence derives from a woman aged 45 to 65 in good health. This chain connects TRBV24-1 to TRBJ2-4; without DNA, the TCRdb call of TRBD1 cannot be checked. Material: blood T cells: a sorted CD56 or NKG2C T cell subset, CD4+ or CD8+ T cells, or bulk PBMC T cells (not recorded which). CDR3 loop: CATSDADSTNIQYF.